Included here is one T cell receptor beta chain sequence, with context. The antigen it binds to is not known. The input lacks base qualities; no much larger clone sits a single base away. This specimen comes from a study of CD8 T cells in Susac syndrome (dated 2019 in TCRdb). Describing the broader study: Whether CD8+ T cell activation and differentiation in Susac syndrome was antigen driven was tested using repertoire sequencing. The clonality of the CD8+ T cell repertoire was compared across some eleven healthy donors, 14 Susac syndrome patients and around 16 multiple sclerosis patients.

High-throughput TCR beta sequencing profiled peripheral blood CD8+ and CD4+ T cells from healthy donors, Susac syndrome patients and multiple sclerosis patients. Multiple sclerosis controls were treatment-naive patients with stable or active relapsing-remitting disease fulfilling revised McDonald criteria. CD8+ TEMRA cells were enriched by FACS, while bulk CD8+ and CD4+ T cells were purified by magnetic negative isolation. Blood was collected in EDTA tubes and processed within 24 hours, with PBMCs isolated through density gradient centrifugation. PBMCs intended for TCR sequencing were frozen in liquid nitrogen and were later thawed in a 37 degrees C water bath. The sorted or isolated CD4+, CD8+ and CD8+ TEMRA cells had a purity of 90% or higher. The CDR3 runs 15 amino acids, cysteine and phenylalanine included. Just CDR3 DNA is preserved here, 45 bases in frame from base 1. The junction shows trimming of 6 bases on V and 10 bases on J, and the gene matches do not reach 9 bases of it. The germline V gene (reference sequence) yields LNHDA for CDR1 and SQIVND for CDR2.

RNA was extracted with the RNeasy kit and 0.5 to 1 ug was reverse transcribed using random hexamers. The immunoSEQ multiplex PCR assay, covering 54 Vbeta and 13 Jbeta segments, was used to amplify TCR beta CDR3 regions. PCR amplification bias was corrected using a synthetic template baseline for primer optimization and computational correction. On the study's bioinformatics: Reads were annotated to V, D and J genes per IMGT and analyzed with immunoSEQ Analyzer, keeping only productive sequences. Clonality was calculated as one minus the Shannon entropy normalized by log2 of the number of productive unique sequences. For each patient and control, public and private clones were evaluated within the 100 most prevalent clones. A clone was defined as Susac-specific if it was absent from the healthy and MS cohorts, from some 980 published viral clones and from other ImmuneACCESS disease sequences. Using fastp trimming at Q25 and MiXCR clonotype assembly, TCRdb reanalyzed the public sequencing data and kept in-frame beta chains. Each entry merges the rows of one CDR3 protein and shows their most common DNA and genes. V and J calls and clone size were set by TCRdb, not the authors. Recorded for this sample are a few hundred thousand distinct CDR3 sequences; around 83% of them occurred a single time. Jointly, the top ten make up 0.12% of the sample.

What the authors observed across the whole study: The number of individuals in the TCR sequencing and HLA analysis was recognized as being relatively small.

The sample taken for sequencing was CD8+ T cells from PBMCs. Rearrangement joined TRBV19 to TRBJ2-1, with TRBD2 identical over 13 junction bases. The origin of this receptor is a human donor with multiple sclerosis. The CDR3: CASSLTSGRIGEQFF. The base sequence is TGTGCCAGTAGCTTGACTAGCGGGAGGATAGGGGAGCAGTTCTTC.